The sequence of this TCR beta chain was determined in a study of blood T cell repertoires in COVID-19. Between the trimmed V and J ends, which lost 6 bases and 0 bases, there was a span of 9 bases. The germline CDR1 and CDR2 sequences are MGHRA and YSYEKL. CDR3 size: 14 residues. Measured with immunoSEQ multiplex PCR; TCRdb has only the in-frame clones, and not every one. Of 15,000 or so clones in the sample, more than 70% are singletons; the top ten hold roughly 9%. V is TRBV4-1 and J is TRBJ2-1; D remains unclear. Input material: peripheral blood. The sequence derives from a human donor in a cohort sampled during active COVID-19. CDR3 protein: CASRDSGSYNEQFF. The CDR3 region has the DNA TGCGCCAGCAGGGATTCGGGCTCCTACAATGAGCAGTTCTTC.